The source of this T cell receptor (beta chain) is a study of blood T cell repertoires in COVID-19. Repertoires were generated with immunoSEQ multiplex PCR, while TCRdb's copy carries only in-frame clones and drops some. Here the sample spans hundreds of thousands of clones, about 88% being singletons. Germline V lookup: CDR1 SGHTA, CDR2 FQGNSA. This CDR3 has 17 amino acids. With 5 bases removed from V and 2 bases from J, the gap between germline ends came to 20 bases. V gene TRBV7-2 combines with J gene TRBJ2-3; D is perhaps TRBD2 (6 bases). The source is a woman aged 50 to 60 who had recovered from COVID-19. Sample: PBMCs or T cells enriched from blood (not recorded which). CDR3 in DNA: TGTGCCAGCAGCCCACAAGGGACTCTAAGAGACACAGATACGCAGTATTTT. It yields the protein CASSPQGTLRDTDTQYF.